This TCR beta chain appears in the sequencing data of a study of Graves' ophthalmopathy and Graves' hyperthyroidism (dated by TCRdb to the late 2010s). The study in broad terms: A patient counted as having stable hyperthyroidism if there was no progression to ophthalmopathy within 18 months of follow-up. To tell Graves' ophthalmopathy apart from Graves' hyperthyroidism, and to predict which patients would progress to ophthalmopathy, the study relied on TCR beta repertoire signatures. In total, 135 blood samples were TCR-sequenced: fewer than 50 ophthalmopathy, over 70 hyperthyroidism and around 17 hyperthyroidism-to-ophthalmopathy patients. A discovery set of 100 patients (around 40 ophthalmopathy, fewer than 60 stable hyperthyroidism) was enrolled to explore V-J signatures distinguishing ophthalmopathy from hyperthyroidism. An independent validation cohort comprised 18 hyperthyroidism patients and some 16 patients who later progressed from hyperthyroidism to ophthalmopathy. In about 6 hyperthyroidism patients, the T-cell repertoire of thyroid tissue was compared with the T-cell repertoire of blood. Following sampling, methimazole starting at 30 mg daily was administered to hyperthyroidism patients, and high-dose intravenous methylprednisolone was administered to ophthalmopathy patients. The research as a whole found: In validation, the model predicted ophthalmopathy progression with about 71% sensitivity and roughly 78% specificity; roughly 11 predicted patients were CT-confirmed with GO in a median of around 6 months. Most expanded thyroid clonotypes with frequency above 0.001 were also detected in blood, suggesting blood repertoires may reflect the thyroid immune response. No statistical method was used to set the sample size in advance, and the investigators knew which group each participant was assigned to. In cross-validation, the 13-signature model distinguished ophthalmopathy from stable hyperthyroidism with 85% to 90% sensitivity and just under 84% specificity, and in the test set the corresponding values were roughly 78% and 74%.

Between the V and J ends, shortened by 4 bases and 0 bases respectively, the junction contains 15 bases. From the cysteine through the phenylalanine, the CDR3 covers 16 amino acids. Only CDR3 DNA is held: 48 bases, read in frame from base 1. In the germline V gene, CDR1 corresponds to ENHRY and CDR2 to SYGVKD. The hyperthyroidism patients were 18 to 65 years old and newly diagnosed, with a disease duration of less than 2 months. Anyone with other autoimmune diseases, uncontrolled infections, pregnancy or lactation was excluded from the study. Diagnosis was based on clinical symptoms, serum thyroxine, TRAb, thyroid ultrasound and orbital computed tomography. Total RNA was extracted using Trizol reagent, and RNA quality was checked on an Agilent 2100 Bioanalyzer. For repertoire sequencing, TCR beta CDR3 regions were amplified from RNA transcripts. HTBI primers and the Qiagen OneStep RT-PCR kit were used in a first-round RT-PCR, which was followed by a second-round multiplex PCR, size selection and purification. Sequencing of the libraries was carried out on an Illumina HiSeq2000 in paired-end mode with 100 bp reads. The study's processing was this. SOAPnuke was used to process the reads, removing any read that contained adapters or uncalled bases, had a mean Phred below 15, or lacked an exact match to the constant primer or identifier. COPE v1.2.5 was used to merge high-quality paired reads. Unique nucleotide sequences were defined as clonotypes and aligned to IMGT TRB V, D and J references using MiTCR v1.1. The analysis was limited to V-J combinations with a frequency above 0.0001, which together covered 99% to 99.2% of the repertoires. For each V-J combination, a TCR clonal expansion and chaos score was defined as the ratio of F50 clonal expansion to chaos observed in the TCRdist matrix. Welch's t-statistics and random forest were used to reduce features to about a dozen V-J combinations, which were fed into a naive Bayes classifier. Thyroid-blood repertoire similarity was quantified with the Morisita-Horn index. TCRdb cleaned the public reads at Q25 with fastp, built clones with MiXCR and kept in-frame beta chains. Duplicate CDR3 protein sequences are folded into a single record with the most common DNA and genes. It is TCRdb's table, rather than the study itself, that gives the V and J calls and clone size. Within this sample are over a million distinct CDR3 sequences, with about 36% of them counted one time only. Approximately 10% of the sample is in the top ten clones.

Concerning this clonotype: The antigen it binds to is not known. Per-base qualities were not stored, and no clone one base away is much larger.

Sequences were obtained from peripheral blood or thyroid tissue (not recorded which). Recombination linked TRBV10-3 to TRBJ1-2, with a weak D call of TRBD1 (5 bases match). The TCR originated in an adult man with Graves' hyperthyroidism. In nucleotide form, the sequence is TGTGCCATCAGTGCCACAGGACATACCTCTAACTATGGCTACACCTTC. Protein translation: CAISATGHTSNYGYTF.